These 19 T cell receptor beta chains came from one sample sequenced in a study of OX40 agonist ivuxolimab in advanced cancers. Assay used: immunoSEQ multiplex PCR; TCRdb lists only in-frame clones, some missing. The data hold about 62,000 clones, with 79% observed a single time. Here the sequenced sample was CD4+ or CD8+ T cells sorted from blood, taken in a trial of the OX40 agonist ivuxolimab. The receptors were sampled from an adult with an advanced solid tumor such as melanoma, head and neck, liver or kidney cancer.

The chain has TRBV6-1 and TRBJ1-5; 9 nucleotides align to TRBD1. The CDR3 length is 15 residues. V trimming: 9 bases; J trimming: 0 bases; junction bases outside the gene matches: 6. The germline gives CDR1 MNHNS, CDR2 SASEGT. CDR3 DNA sequence: TGTGCCAGTGGGACAGGGCTTAATAGCAATCAGCCCCAGCATTTT. It translates to CASGTGLNSNQPQHF.

The chain couples TRBV28 to TRBJ2-3, with a tentative D call TRBD2 (6 bases). Germline CDR1 and CDR2: MDHEN and SYDVKM. The CDR3 length is 14 residues. V shed 7 bases and J shed 5 bases, with 16 bases lying between them. CDR3: CASIRGAPRDTQYF. The CDR3 coding sequence is TGTGCCAGCATACGCGGGGCCCCCCGAGATACGCAGTATTTT.

The chain combines TRBV6-6 with TRBJ1-1; D unclear. CDR1 is MNHNY and CDR2 is SVGAGI in the germline V gene (reference sequence). The CDR3 is 15 amino acids. The V end lost 2 bases, the J end lost 1 base, and 11 bases lay between the germline ends. The CDR3 DNA follows: TGTGCCAGCAGTTACACTTTTACGGGGAACACTGAAGCTTTCTTT. It yields the protein CASSYTFTGNTEAFF.

J is TRBJ1-2 and V is TRBV9; TRBD1 matches 9 bases. CDR3 length: 14 amino acids. Germline assignment: CDR1 SGDLS and CDR2 YYNGEE. V lost 4 bases, J lost 5 bases, and 6 bases stayed unmatched. CDR3 sequence (DNA): TGTGCCAGCAGCCCGGGAGGGACAGGGTATGGCTACACCTTC. Residues: CASSPGGTGYGYTF.

This clone occurred a few times. The rearrangement joins TRBV7-3 to TRBJ2-3, with a possible D match to TRBD2 (7 bases). Germline values: CDR1 SGHTA, CDR2 FQGTGA. V shed 3 bases and J shed 6 bases, with 16 bases lying between them. This CDR3 region has 15 residues. Here the CDR3 reads CASSLTEGGADTQYF. As DNA, the CDR3 is TGTGCCAGCAGCTTGACAGAGGGGGGGGCGGATACGCAGTATTTT.

J is TRBJ2-3 and V is TRBV4-1; D perhaps matches TRBD2 (6 bases). Germline loops: CDR1 MGHRA, CDR2 YSYEKL. The CDR3 sequence is 15 residues long. The germline V and J ends were trimmed by 3 bases and 0 bases, with 10 bases remaining between them. CDR3 sequence reads: CASSQEGYSTDTQYF. The CDR3 DNA sequence: TGCGCCAGCAGCCAGGAGGGCTACAGCACAGATACGCAGTATTTT.

This chain links TRBV18 with TRBJ1-3; TRBD1 matches 7 bases. Trimming cost V 0 bases and J 2 bases; bases outside gene matches: 4. The CDR3 contains 16 residues. Germline V gene data show CDR1 as KGHSH and CDR2 as LQKENI. This chain's CDR3 is CASSPPGQGAGNTIYF. CDR3 in DNA: TGTGCCAGCTCACCACCGGGCCAGGGGGCTGGAAACACCATATATTTT.

The chain couples TRBV21-1 to TRBJ2-3; whether TRBD1, the table's D call, matches the DNA was not checked. TRBV21-1 has pseudogene status. This CDR3 has 12 residues. CDR3 protein: CAGRQGSDTQYF. In DNA form, the CDR3 reads TGTGCCGGCCGACAGGGCTCAGATACGCAGTATTTT.

A remark on this clone: Given a much more abundant clone one base away, this may be a read error. Other DNA sequences from this sample encode an identical CDR3 as well. This chain connects TRBV7-2 to TRBJ2-7; 10 bases line up with TRBD2. The trim removed 4 bases at V and 0 bases at J, leaving 0 bases unmatched. Germline loops: CDR1 SGHTA, CDR2 FQGNSA. The CDR3 extends over 14 amino acids. CDR3 nucleotides: TGTGCCAGCAGCTCTAGCGGGAGCTCCTACGAGCAGTACTTC. This gives the protein CASSSSGSSYEQYF.

The rearrangement links TRBV7-9 to TRBJ2-7; 11 nucleotides agree with TRBD2. Germline values: CDR1 SEHNR, CDR2 FQNEAQ (reference sequence). J was trimmed by 10 bases and V by 6 bases; bases with no gene match: 20. The CDR3 is made up of 17 amino acids. The CDR3 bases are TGTGCCAGCAGTCCGGGGACTAGCGGCGCCATCCGTCGGATCCAGTACTTC. Translating it yields CASSPGTSGAIRRIQYF.

This chain joins TRBV5-1 and TRBJ2-3, with no clear D. Trimming removed 2 bases from V and 8 bases from J, with 9 bases in between. Germline V gene sequence: CDR1 SGHRS, CDR2 YFSETQ. This CDR3 is 12 amino acids long. CDR3 protein: CASSFGKGTQYF. DNA for the CDR3: TGCGCCAGCAGCTTTGGAAAGGGTACGCAGTATTTT. Looking up the rest from reference TRBV5-1 and TRBJ2-3 gives the full variable domain: KAGVTQTPRYLIKTRGQQVTLSCSPISGHRSVSWYQQTPGQGLQFLFEYFSETQRNKGNFPGRFSGRQFSNSRSEMNVSTLELGDSALYLCASSFGKGTQYFGPGTRLTVL.

This chain links TRBV9 with TRBJ1-5, with TRBD1 as a possible D gene (5 bases). V was cut by 1 base and J by 5 bases, with 10 bases left in between. The CDR3 spans 14 residues. The germline CDR1 and CDR2 sequences are SGDLS and YYNGEE. The CDR3 loop reads CASSVSGTHQPQHF. The CDR3 region has the DNA TGTGCCAGCAGCGTATCCGGGACCCATCAGCCCCAGCATTTT.

The V call is TRBV30, the J call TRBJ1-4; D ambiguous. The CDR3 covers 14 residues. The V end lost 0 bases, the J end lost 0 bases, and 5 bases lay between the germline ends. In germline, CDR1 is GTSNPN, CDR2 SVGIG (reference sequence). CDR3 amino acids: CAWSVGTTNEKLFF. CDR3 in DNA: TGTGCCTGGAGTGTAGGCACAACTAATGAAAAACTGTTTTTT.

The V gene is TRBV6-5, the J gene TRBJ2-7; the D call may be TRBD1 or TRBD2 (6 bases each). Germline CDR1 and CDR2: MNHEY and SVGAGI. The germline V and J ends were trimmed by 0 bases and 2 bases, with 8 bases remaining between them. The CDR3 spans 14 residues. The CDR3 region has the DNA TGTGCCAGCAGTTACTCTGGGGGGCCCTACGAGCAGTACTTC. It translates to CASSYSGGPYEQYF.

This sequence joins TRBV4-1 and TRBJ2-2; tentatively, D is TRBD2 (6 bases). V was clipped by 5 bases and J by 4 bases, with 14 bases between them. Germline CDR1 is MGHRA and CDR2 is YSYEKL. CDR3 length: 15 amino acids. The CDR3 bases are TGCGCCAGCAGCATACGGGACTCGCCCACCGGGGAGCTGTTTTTT. It is translated as CASSIRDSPTGELFF.

The chain links TRBV19 to TRBJ2-1, with 12 bases matching TRBD2. J lost 4 bases, V lost 3 bases, and 7 bases had no gene match. CDR3 length: 17 amino acids. Germline CDR1 reads LNHDA; CDR2 reads SQIVND (reference sequence). The CDR3 bases are TGTGCCAGTAGTATGCGAGGGACTAGCGGGCCGTACAATGAGCAGTTCTTC. Translated, it gives CASSMRGTSGPYNEQFF.

This rearrangement joins TRBV4-2 to TRBJ2-5; D perhaps matches TRBD2 (5 bases). Looked up from germline, CDR1 is LGHNA and CDR2 is YNFKEQ. V was cut by 0 bases and J by 4 bases, with 9 bases left in between. There are 14 residues in the CDR3. The CDR3 bases are TGTGCCAGCAGCCAAGATGGGGAGACAGAGACCCAGTACTTC. It specifies CASSQDGETETQYF.

This chain links TRBV30 with TRBJ2-3; possibly TRBD2 for D (6 bases). Looked up from germline, CDR1 is GTSNPN and CDR2 is SVGIG (reference sequence). Trimming took 0 bases from V and 0 from J, leaving 10 bases between them. There are 15 residues in the CDR3. This chain's CDR3 is CAWSVGGTSTDTQYF. CDR3 sequence (DNA): TGTGCCTGGAGTGTGGGCGGGACTAGCACAGATACGCAGTATTTT.

The chain employs TRBV7-3 and TRBJ2-3, with TRBD2 matching over 7 bases. V shed 3 bases, J shed 1 base, and the junction held 7 bases outside the gene matches. CDR3 size: 16 residues. CDR1 is SGHTA, CDR2 FQGTGA, per germline. The CDR3 bases are TGTGCCAGCAGCTTGGAAAGCGGGGTTGGCACAGATACGCAGTATTTT. It is translated as CASSLESGVGTDTQYF. The whole variable domain, filled in from reference TRBV7-3 and TRBJ2-3, reads GAGVSQTPSNKVTEKGKYVELRCDPISGHTALYWYRQSLGQGPEFLIYFQGTGAADDSGLPNDRFFAVRPEGSVSTLKIQRTERGDSAVYLCASSLESGVGTDTQYFGPGTRLTVL.